The T cell receptor (beta chain) under discussion was sequenced for a study of blood T cell dynamics during melanoma immunotherapy. Background on the study: First-line therapy was either pembrolizumab or nivolumab with ipilimumab for metastatic melanoma. Study outcomes and limitations: At W3, later disease-control patients showed bifurcated PBMC repertoire changes, unlike progressors. Clones driving repertoire changes may be melanoma-specific or general immune activation.

Method: immunoSEQ multiplex PCR; TCRdb's copy keeps in-frame clones and lacks some. The sample lists tens of thousands of clones; 85% to 90% were seen once. The time point here: pre-treatment baseline. Prior systemic cancer therapy, immunosuppressant use and other active malignancies excluded patients. Concerning this clone: The antigen is not known.

CDR1 and CDR2 from the germline V gene are SGHNT and YYREEE (reference sequence). V lost 4 bases, J lost 0 bases, and 12 bases lay in between. The CDR3 loop spans 15 amino acids. V gene TRBV5-4 combines with J gene TRBJ2-3, with D unclear. Sequenced here: blood, sampled from a patient treated with checkpoint blockade. The origin of this receptor is a human donor with melanoma. The CDR3: CASSRKAASTDTQYF. CDR3 nucleotide sequence: TGTGCCAGCAGCCGGAAGGCGGCGAGCACAGATACGCAGTATTTT.